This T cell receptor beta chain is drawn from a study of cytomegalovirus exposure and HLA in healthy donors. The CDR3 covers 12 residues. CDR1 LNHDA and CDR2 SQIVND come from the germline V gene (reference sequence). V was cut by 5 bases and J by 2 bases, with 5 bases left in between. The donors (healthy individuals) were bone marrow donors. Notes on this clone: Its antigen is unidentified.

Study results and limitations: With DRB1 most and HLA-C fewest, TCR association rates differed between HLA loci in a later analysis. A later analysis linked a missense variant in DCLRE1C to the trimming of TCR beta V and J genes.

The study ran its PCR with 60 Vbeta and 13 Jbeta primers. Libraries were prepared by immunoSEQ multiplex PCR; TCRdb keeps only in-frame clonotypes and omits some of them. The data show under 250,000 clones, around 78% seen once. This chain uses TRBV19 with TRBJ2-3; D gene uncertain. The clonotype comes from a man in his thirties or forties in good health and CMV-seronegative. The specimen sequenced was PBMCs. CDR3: CASSQNTDTQYF. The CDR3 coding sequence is TGTGCCAGTAGTCAGAACACAGATACGCAGTATTTT.